Presented here are 20 T cell receptor beta chains from one specimen sequenced in a study of blood T cell repertoires in COVID-19. Here immunoSEQ multiplex PCR was the method, and the copy in TCRdb shows in-frame clones only, minus some. Of about 440,000 clones in the sample, about 89% are singletons; the top ten hold more than 4%. The sequenced material came from peripheral blood. These TCRs come from a woman aged 25-40 years with acute or convalescent COVID-19.

The chain has TRBV3-1 (or the pseudogene TRBV3-2) and TRBJ2-7; 8 bases are shared with TRBD1. The trim removed 5 bases at V and 3 bases at J, leaving 9 bases unmatched. The CDR3 length is 15 residues. Germline assignment: CDR1 LGHDT and CDR2 YNNKEL (reference sequence). CDR3 loop: CASSSTPGQVYEQYF. In nucleotides, the CDR3 is TGTGCCAGCAGCTCCACGCCGGGACAGGTCTACGAGCAGTACTTC.

This clone was seen only once. The V call is TRBV9, the J call TRBJ1-1; D remains ambiguous. The V end was cut by 0 bases, the J end by 0 bases, with 6 bases between. The CDR3 is made up of 14 amino acids. Looked up from germline, CDR1 is SGDLS and CDR2 is YYNGEE. CDR3 sequence (DNA): TGTGCCAGCAGCGTAGGAGAATTGAACACTGAAGCTTTCTTT. Translation gives CASSVGELNTEAFF.

The chain uses TRBV29-1 and TRBJ2-1; 9 positions match TRBD2. The length of the CDR3 is 15 residues. Trimming cost V 0 bases and J 8 bases; bases outside gene matches: 8. Germline CDR1 is SQVTM and CDR2 is ANQGSEA. The CDR3 here is CSVEELGTSFYEQFF. In nucleotides, the CDR3 is TGCAGCGTTGAAGAGCTTGGGACTAGCTTCTATGAGCAGTTCTTC.

This clone was observed a few times. The chain carries TRBV5-4 and TRBJ2-3; no reliable D call. Trimming removed 4 bases from V and 2 bases from J, with 14 bases in between. This CDR3 has 15 amino acids. Germline values: CDR1 SGHNT, CDR2 YYREEE (reference sequence). The CDR3 is CASSVLSVFTDTQYF. The CDR3 DNA is TGTGCCAGCAGCGTTTTGAGTGTTTTCACAGATACGCAGTATTTT.

The gene calls are TRBV27 and TRBJ2-1; possibly TRBD1 for D (6 bases). The CDR3 has 16 residues. From germline, CDR1 is MNHEY and CDR2 SMNVEV (reference sequence). V lost 5 bases to trimming and J lost 4 bases, with 18 bases between them. The CDR3 coding sequence is TGTGCCAGCAGTCCAACGACAGGCCGAACTTACAATGAGCAGTTCTTC. Translated: CASSPTTGRTYNEQFF.

This sequence joins TRBV6-5 and TRBJ2-5, with D perhaps matching TRBD1 (5 bases). The germline V and J ends were trimmed by 2 bases and 1 base, with 11 bases remaining between them. CDR1 MNHEY and CDR2 SVGAGI come from the germline V gene. The CDR3 runs to 15 residues. This CDR3 reads CASSYPTVVQETQYF. The CDR3 DNA follows: TGTGCCAGCAGTTACCCGACAGTAGTCCAAGAGACCCAGTACTTC.

The J gene is TRBJ2-5, the V gene TRBV5-6; 9 bases are a match to TRBD1. Per germline, CDR1 SGHDT and CDR2 YYEEEE. After removal of 4 bases from V and 5 bases from J, the junction contained 3 bases not matched to a gene. There are 13 residues in the CDR3. Here the CDR3 reads CASSTGGAETQYF. As DNA, the CDR3 is TGTGCCAGCAGCACAGGGGGCGCTGAGACCCAGTACTTC.

CDR3 sequence: CASNPGRQETQYF. CDR3 coding DNA: TGTGCCAGCAATCCGGGGAGGCAAGAGACCCAGTACTTC. V and J are TRBV28 and TRBJ2-5; a weak D match, TRBD2 (6 bases). Trimming left V 7 bases short and J 2 bases short, with 11 bases between. Germline V gives CDR1 MDHEN, CDR2 SYDVKM. CDR3 length equals 13 residues.

The rearrangement uses TRBV9 and TRBJ1-2, with TRBD1 matching 10 bases. CDR3 length equals 18 residues. The ends lost 6 bases at V and 6 bases at J; junction bases unmatched: 20. Germline V gene sequence: CDR1 SGDLS, CDR2 YYNGEE. As DNA, the CDR3 is TGTGCCAGCACCAAAGGGGGTCGGGTAGACAGGGGGCAGGATGGCTACACCTTC. Its translation: CASTKGGRVDRGQDGYTF. The full variable domain, with the rest looked up from reference TRBV9 and TRBJ1-2, is DSGVTQTPKHLITATGQRVTLRCSPRSGDLSVYWYQQSLDQGLQFLIQYYNGEERAKGNILERFSAQQFPDLHSELNLSSLELGDSALYFCASTKGGRVDRGQDGYTFGSGTRLTVV.

The genes are TRBV15 and TRBJ2-3; D perhaps matches TRBD1 (5 bases). V lost 0 bases to trimming and J lost 5 bases, with 6 bases between them. The CDR3 consists of 13 residues. Looked up from germline, CDR1 is LNHNV and CDR2 is YYDKDF (reference sequence). The chain's CDR3 is CATSRDQGDTQYF. The CDR3 DNA reads TGTGCCACCAGCAGAGATCAGGGAGATACGCAGTATTTT.

The chain recombines TRBV11-2 with TRBJ2-7; the D gene is possibly TRBD1 (5 bases). The germline V gene encodes CDR1 SGHAT and CDR2 FQNNGV. Trimming shortened V by 4 bases and J by 1 base, and 11 bases separated the two germline ends. CDR3 length: 14 residues. As DNA, the CDR3 is TGTGCCAGCAGCTCTATCAGGGAATCCTACGAGCAGTACTTC. Protein: CASSSIRESYEQYF.

This clone occurred once. The chain carries TRBV30 and TRBJ1-3; TRBD1 aligns across 8 bases. Germline-derived CDR1 and CDR2 are GTSNPN and SVGIG (reference sequence). The CDR3 consists of 15 residues. Trimming at V came to 6 bases and at J to 0 bases, leaving 7 bases not matched to a gene. The CDR3 is CACARQGISGNTIYF. CDR3 nucleotide sequence: TGTGCCTGTGCCAGACAGGGGATCTCTGGAAACACCATATATTTT.

V usage is TRBV5-1 and J usage is TRBJ1-2; no firm D call. Germline V lookup: CDR1 SGHRS, CDR2 YFSETQ. CDR3 length: 14 amino acids. CDR3 in amino acids: CSTQTAGRINGYTF. The CDR3 bases are TGCTCGACTCAAACGGCCGGCAGAATCAATGGCTACACCTTC.

V is TRBV15 and J is TRBJ2-3; the D gene is possibly TRBD2 (7 bases). The CDR3 length is 15 residues. From germline, CDR1 is LNHNV and CDR2 YYDKDF (reference sequence). V shed 1 base and J shed 4 bases, with 12 bases lying between them. The CDR3 protein is CATSRARGRADTQYF. The CDR3 nucleotides are TGTGCCACCAGCAGAGCGCGGGGGCGCGCAGATACGCAGTATTTT.

The chain recombines TRBV7-3 with TRBJ2-5; TRBD2 matches 11 bases. Germline CDR1 is SGHTA and CDR2 is FQGTGA. This CDR3 comprises 16 residues. The ends lost 1 base at V and 3 bases at J; junction bases unmatched: 4. The CDR3 DNA reads as TGTGCCAGCAGCTTAAGGGCTAGCGGGGGGAAAGAGACCCAGTACTTC. Encoded protein: CASSLRASGGKETQYF.

The DNA of the CDR3 is TGTGCCAGCTCACTCGGCAGGGCCAGCTCCTACGAGCAGTACTTC. This gives the protein CASSLGRASSYEQYF. This rearrangement joins TRBV18 to TRBJ2-7; maybe TRBD1 (5 bases). V was pared by 4 bases and J by 0 bases, with 13 bases between. This CDR3 has 15 residues. The germline V gene has CDR1 KGHSH and CDR2 LQKENI.

This clone is a singleton in its sample. The J gene is TRBJ2-1, the V gene TRBV2; D is possibly TRBD1 (6 bases). Trimming shortened V by 5 bases and J by 10 bases, and 15 bases separated the two germline ends. The CDR3 runs 13 residues. The germline CDR1 and CDR2 sequences are SNHLY and FYNNEI. The CDR3 sequence is CASSLGAGGEQFF. The CDR3 DNA reads as TGTGCCAGCAGTTTGGGGGCAGGTGGAGAGCAGTTCTTC.

The chain carries TRBV27 and TRBJ2-5, with 8 nucleotides matching TRBD1. The CDR3 extends over 16 amino acids. The germline gives CDR1 MNHEY, CDR2 SMNVEV (reference sequence). V shed 4 bases, J shed 3 bases, and the junction held 10 bases outside the gene matches. CDR3 DNA: TGTGCCAGCAGTTCTCCCGGGACAGGTAACAAAGAGACCCAGTACTTC. This codes for CASSSPGTGNKETQYF.

This chain connects TRBV3-1 (or the pseudogene TRBV3-2) to TRBJ2-2, with D unclear. Trimming stripped 4 bases from V and 7 bases from J, with 10 bases between. The CDR3 is made up of 13 amino acids. Per the germline V gene, CDR1 is LGHDT and CDR2 is YNNKEL (reference sequence). The CDR3 loop reads CASSPLPGGELFF. The CDR3 DNA follows: TGTGCCAGCAGCCCACTCCCCGGCGGGGAGCTGTTTTTT.

The J gene is TRBJ1-6, the V gene TRBV2, with TRBD1 matching 9 bases. Per the germline V gene, CDR1 is SNHLY and CDR2 is FYNNEI. V lost 10 bases and J lost 7; bases outside the gene matches: 5. This CDR3 is 13 amino acids long. CDR3 residues: CATEDRGNSPLHF. CDR3 in DNA: TGTGCCACAGAGGACAGGGGCAATTCACCCCTCCACTTT.